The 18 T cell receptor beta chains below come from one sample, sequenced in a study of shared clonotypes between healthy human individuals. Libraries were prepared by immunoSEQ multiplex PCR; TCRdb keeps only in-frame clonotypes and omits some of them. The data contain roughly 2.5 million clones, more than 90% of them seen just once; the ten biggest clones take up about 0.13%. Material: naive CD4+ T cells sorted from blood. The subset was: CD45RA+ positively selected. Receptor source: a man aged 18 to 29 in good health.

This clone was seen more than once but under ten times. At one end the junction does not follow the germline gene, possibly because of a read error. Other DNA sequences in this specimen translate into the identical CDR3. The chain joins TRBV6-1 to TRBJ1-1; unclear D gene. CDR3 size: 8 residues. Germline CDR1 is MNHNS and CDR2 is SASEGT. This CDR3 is CASTEAFF. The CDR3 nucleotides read TGTGCCAGCACTGAAGCTTTCTTT.

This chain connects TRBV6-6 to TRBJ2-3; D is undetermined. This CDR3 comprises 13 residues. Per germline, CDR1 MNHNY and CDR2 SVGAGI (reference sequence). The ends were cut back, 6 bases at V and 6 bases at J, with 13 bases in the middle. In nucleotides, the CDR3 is TGTGCCAGCAGGTGGATCGGGCAGGATACGCAGTATTTT. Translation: CASRWIGQDTQYF.

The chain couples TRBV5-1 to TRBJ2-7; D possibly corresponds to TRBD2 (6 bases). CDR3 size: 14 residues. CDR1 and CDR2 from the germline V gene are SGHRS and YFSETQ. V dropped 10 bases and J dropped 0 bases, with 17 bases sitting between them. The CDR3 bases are TGCGCCTCGGGGGTACCGGGCCGCTCCTACGAGCAGTACTTC. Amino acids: CASGVPGRSYEQYF.

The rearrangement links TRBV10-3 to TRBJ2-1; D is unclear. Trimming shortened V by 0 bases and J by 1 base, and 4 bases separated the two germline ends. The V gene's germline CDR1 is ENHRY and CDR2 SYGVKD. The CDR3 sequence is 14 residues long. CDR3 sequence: CAISESWSYNEQFF. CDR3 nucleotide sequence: TGTGCCATCAGTGAGTCTTGGTCCTACAATGAGCAGTTCTTC.

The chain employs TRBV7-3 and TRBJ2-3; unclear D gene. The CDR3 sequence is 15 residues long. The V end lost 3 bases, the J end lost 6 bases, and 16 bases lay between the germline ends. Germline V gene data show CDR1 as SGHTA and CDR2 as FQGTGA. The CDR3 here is CASSLSRDPSDTQYF. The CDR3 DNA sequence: TGTGCCAGCAGCTTGTCTAGGGATCCTTCGGATACGCAGTATTTT.

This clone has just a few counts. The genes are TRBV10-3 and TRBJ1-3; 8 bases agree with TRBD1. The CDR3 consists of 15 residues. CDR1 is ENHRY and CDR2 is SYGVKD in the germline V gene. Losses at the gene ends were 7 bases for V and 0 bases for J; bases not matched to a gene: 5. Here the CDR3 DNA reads TGTGCCATCACCCAAGACAGGGGCTCTGGAAACACCATATATTTT. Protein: CAITQDRGSGNTIYF.

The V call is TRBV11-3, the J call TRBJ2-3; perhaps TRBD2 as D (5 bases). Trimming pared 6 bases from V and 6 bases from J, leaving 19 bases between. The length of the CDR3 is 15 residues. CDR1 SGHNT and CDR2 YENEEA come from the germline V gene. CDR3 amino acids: CASSPGLASVDTQYF. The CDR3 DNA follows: TGTGCCAGCAGTCCGGGTCTAGCCTCGGTCGATACGCAGTATTTT.

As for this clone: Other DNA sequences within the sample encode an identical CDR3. CDR3 residues: CASSLDRGTDTQYF. CDR3 DNA: TGTGCCAGCAGCTTAGACAGGGGGACGGATACGCAGTATTTT. V is TRBV7-2 and J is TRBJ2-3, with 8 bases aligning to TRBD1. Germline CDR1 is SGHTA and CDR2 is FQGNSA. This CDR3 contains 14 residues. The junction had 3 bases not matched to a gene; V was cut back by 1 base and J by 6 bases.

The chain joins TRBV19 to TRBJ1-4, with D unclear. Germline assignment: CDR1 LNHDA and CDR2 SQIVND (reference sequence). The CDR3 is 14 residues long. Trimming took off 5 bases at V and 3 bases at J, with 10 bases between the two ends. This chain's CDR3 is CASSVGQANEKLFF. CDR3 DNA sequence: TGTGCCAGTAGTGTAGGCCAAGCTAATGAAAAACTGTTTTTT.

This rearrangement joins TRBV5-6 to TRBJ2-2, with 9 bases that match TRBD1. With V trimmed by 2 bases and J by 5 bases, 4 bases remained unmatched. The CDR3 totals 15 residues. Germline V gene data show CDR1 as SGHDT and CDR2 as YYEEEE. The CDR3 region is CASSFTGGKTGELFF. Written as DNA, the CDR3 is TGTGCCAGCAGCTTTACAGGGGGCAAGACCGGGGAGCTGTTTTTT.

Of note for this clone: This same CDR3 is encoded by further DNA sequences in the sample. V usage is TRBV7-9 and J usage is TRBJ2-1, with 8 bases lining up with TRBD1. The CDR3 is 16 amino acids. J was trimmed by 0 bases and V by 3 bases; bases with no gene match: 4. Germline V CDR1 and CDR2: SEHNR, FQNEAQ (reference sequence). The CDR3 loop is CASSFDRGPSYNEQFF. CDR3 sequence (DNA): TGTGCCAGCAGCTTTGACAGGGGCCCCTCCTACAATGAGCAGTTCTTC.

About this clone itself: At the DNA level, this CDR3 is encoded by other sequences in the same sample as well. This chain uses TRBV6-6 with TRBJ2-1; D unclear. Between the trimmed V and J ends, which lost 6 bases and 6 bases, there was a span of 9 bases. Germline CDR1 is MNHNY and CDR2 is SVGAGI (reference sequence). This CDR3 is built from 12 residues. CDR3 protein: CASSPLSNEQFF. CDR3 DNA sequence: TGTGCCAGCAGCCCACTCAGCAATGAGCAGTTCTTC.

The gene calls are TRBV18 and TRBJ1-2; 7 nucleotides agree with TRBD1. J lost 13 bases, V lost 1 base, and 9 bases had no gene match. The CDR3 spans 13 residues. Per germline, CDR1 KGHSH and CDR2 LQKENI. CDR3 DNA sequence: TGTGCCAGCTCACCACTCGACAGGGAGGAGGGCACCTTC. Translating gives CASSPLDREEGTF.

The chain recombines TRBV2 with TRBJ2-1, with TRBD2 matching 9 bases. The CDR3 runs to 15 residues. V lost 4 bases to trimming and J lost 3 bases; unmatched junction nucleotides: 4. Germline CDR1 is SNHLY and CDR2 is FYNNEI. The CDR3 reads CASSAASGNYNEQFF. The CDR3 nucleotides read TGTGCCAGCAGTGCGGCTAGCGGGAACTACAATGAGCAGTTCTTC.

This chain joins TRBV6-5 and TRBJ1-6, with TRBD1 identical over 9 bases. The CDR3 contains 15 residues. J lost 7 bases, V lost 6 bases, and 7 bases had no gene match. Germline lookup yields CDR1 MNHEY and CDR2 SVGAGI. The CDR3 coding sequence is TGTGCCAGCAGGAAATCGGACAGGGGCAATTCACCCCTCCACTTT. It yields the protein CASRKSDRGNSPLHF.

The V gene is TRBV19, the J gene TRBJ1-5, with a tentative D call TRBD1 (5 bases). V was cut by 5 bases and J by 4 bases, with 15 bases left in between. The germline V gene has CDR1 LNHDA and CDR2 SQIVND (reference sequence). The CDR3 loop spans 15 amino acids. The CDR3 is CASSVGTAFNQPQHF. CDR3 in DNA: TGTGCCAGTAGTGTCGGGACCGCTTTTAATCAGCCCCAGCATTTT.

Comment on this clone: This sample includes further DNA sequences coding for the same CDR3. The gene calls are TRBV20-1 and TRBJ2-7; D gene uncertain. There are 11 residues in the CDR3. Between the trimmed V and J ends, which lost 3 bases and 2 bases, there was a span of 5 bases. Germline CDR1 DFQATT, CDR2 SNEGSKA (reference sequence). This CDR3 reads CSASDTYEQYF. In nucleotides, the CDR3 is TGCAGTGCTAGCGATACCTACGAGCAGTACTTC.

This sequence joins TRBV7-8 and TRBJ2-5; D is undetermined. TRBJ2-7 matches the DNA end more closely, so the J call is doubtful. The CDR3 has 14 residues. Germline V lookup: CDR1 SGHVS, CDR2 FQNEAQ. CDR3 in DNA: TGTGCCAGCAGCCGCCAGTTTGCTAACTACGAGCAGTACTTC. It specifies CASSRQFANYEQYF.